The entry that follows covers one TCR beta chain sequence. Approximately 30,000 T cell genomes (approximately 210 ng DNA) went into each sorted-subset replicate. TCRdb's copy holds only in-frame clones and misses some; the assay was immunoSEQ multiplex PCR. Of hundreds of thousands of clones listed, under 80% are singletons. These data belong to a study of shared clonotypes between healthy human individuals. CDR1 and CDR2 from the germline V gene are MNHEY and SMNVEV (reference sequence). V lost 5 bases, J lost 3 bases, and 17 bases lay in between. CDR3 length: 17 residues. The clonotype originates from a woman aged 25-40 years in good health. This sequence joins TRBV27 and TRBJ2-6; no definite D call. The source material was memory CD4+ T cells sorted from blood. Sample subset: CD45RA-negative fraction. CDR3 nucleotides: TGTGCCAGCAGTGCCTGGTCGCTCACACTTGGGGCCAACGTCCTGACTTTC. Protein product: CASSAWSLTLGANVLTF. The full variable domain, with the rest looked up from reference TRBV27 and TRBJ2-6, is EAQVTQNPRYLITVTGKKLTVTCSQNMNHEYMSWYRQDPGLGLRQIYYSMNVEVTDKGDVPEGYKVSRKEKRNFPLILESPSPNQTSLYFCASSAWSLTLGANVLTFGAGSRLTVL.